One sample yielded the 9 T cell receptor beta chains listed below, sequenced in a study of brain T cells in children with intractable seizures. Produced via immunoSEQ multiplex PCR; TCRdb's table is partial and in-frame only. The data show under 150,000 clones, under 95% seen once. Specimen: peripheral blood, collected at surgery. These receptors came from a boy under three years old with hemimegalencephaly and intractable seizures.

This chain uses TRBV9 with TRBJ2-1; no firm D call. From germline, CDR1 is SGDLS and CDR2 YYNGEE. With 0 bases removed from V and 6 bases from J, the gap between germline ends came to 7 bases. The CDR3 loop spans 13 amino acids. CDR3 loop: CASSVGVSNEQFF. In DNA, the CDR3 is TGTGCCAGCAGCGTAGGGGTGAGCAATGAGCAGTTCTTC.

This chain uses TRBV5-1 with TRBJ2-2; perhaps TRBD1 as D (6 bases). Germline lookup yields CDR1 SGHRS and CDR2 YFSETQ. The V and J ends lost 3 bases and 8 bases respectively, with 14 bases between them. The CDR3 has 14 amino acids. Here the CDR3 DNA reads TGCGCCAGCAGCTACGACAGGAACGGGGGGGAGCTGTTTTTT. It translates to CASSYDRNGGELFF.

The chain links TRBV11-2 to TRBJ2-7; 12 nucleotides line up with TRBD2. The CDR3 is 15 amino acids. Germline CDR1 SGHAT, CDR2 FQNNGV. Trimming cost V 1 base and J 2 bases; bases outside gene matches: 0. The CDR3 loop reads CASSLASGRAYEQYF. In DNA, the CDR3 is TGTGCCAGCAGCTTAGCTAGCGGGAGGGCCTACGAGCAGTACTTC.

The chain is built from TRBV7-6 and TRBJ2-3; D gene ambiguous. Per the germline V gene, CDR1 is SGHVS and CDR2 is FNYEAQ. V was pared by 1 base and J by 2 bases, with 13 bases between. CDR3 length equals 16 residues. Here the CDR3 reads CASSLVAARYTDTQYF. The CDR3 nucleotides read TGTGCCAGCAGCTTAGTGGCGGCTAGATACACAGATACGCAGTATTTT. Complete variable domain (other parts from reference TRBV7-6 and TRBJ2-3): GAGVSQSPRYKVTKRGQDVALRCDPISGHVSLYWYRQALGQGPEFLTYFNYEAQQDKSGLPNDRFSAERPEGSISTLTIQRTEQRDSAMYRCASSLVAARYTDTQYFGPGTRLTVL.

The rearrangement links TRBV6-2 or TRBV6-3 to TRBJ2-4; 7 nucleotides align to TRBD1. The CDR3 has 15 amino acids. The V segment lost 4 bases and the J segment 1 base; nucleotides outside the gene matches: 4. The germline gives CDR1 MNHEY, CDR2 SVGEGT. DNA for the CDR3: TGTGCCAGCAGTTTAGGGGGCCTGGCCAAAAACATTCAGTACTTC. Translating it yields CASSLGGLAKNIQYF.

The sample holds one count of this clone. The J gene is TRBJ2-5, the V gene TRBV18; 7 bases are shared with TRBD1. V trimming: 6 bases; J trimming: 3 bases; junction bases outside the gene matches: 4. The germline V gene has CDR1 KGHSH and CDR2 LQKENI. This CDR3 spans 13 amino acids. The CDR3 loop reads CASSRDREETQYF. For the CDR3, the DNA is TGTGCCAGCTCCAGAGACAGGGAAGAGACCCAGTACTTC. Full variable domain (remainder filled in from reference TRBV18 and TRBJ2-5): NAGVMQNPRHLVRRRGQEARLRCSPMKGHSHVYWYRQLPEEGLKFMVYLQKENIIDESGMPKERFSAEFPKEGPSILRIQQVVRGDSAAYFCASSRDREETQYFGPGTRLLVL.

A note on this clone: Other DNA sequences in this sample translate to the same CDR3. The rearrangement joins TRBV5-1 to TRBJ2-5; D not resolved. CDR3 length equals 13 residues. Germline V gene sequence: CDR1 SGHRS, CDR2 YFSETQ. Trimming took off 0 bases at V and 1 base at J, with 4 bases between the two ends. This CDR3 is CASSLGLQETQYF. CDR3 nucleotide sequence: TGCGCCAGCAGCTTGGGCCTCCAAGAGACCCAGTACTTC.

This clone has only a few counts. This chain links TRBV7-9 with TRBJ1-2; TRBD1 is a possible D gene (6 bases). This CDR3 region has 13 residues. With 6 bases removed from V and 4 bases from J, the gap between germline ends came to 12 bases. Germline values: CDR1 SEHNR, CDR2 FQNEAQ (reference sequence). The CDR3 coding sequence is TGTGCCAGCAGGACACACAGGGCCTATGGCTACACCTTC. This encodes CASRTHRAYGYTF.

J is TRBJ2-3 and V is TRBV10-3; 11 positions agree with TRBD2. The CDR3 has 17 residues. CDR1 is ENHRY and CDR2 is SYGVKD in the germline V gene. Unmatched junction bases numbered 5, after V lost 3 bases and J lost 0 bases. CDR3 in amino acids: CAISDGRTSGSTDTQYF. CDR3 DNA: TGTGCCATCAGTGACGGTCGGACTAGCGGGAGCACAGATACGCAGTATTTT.